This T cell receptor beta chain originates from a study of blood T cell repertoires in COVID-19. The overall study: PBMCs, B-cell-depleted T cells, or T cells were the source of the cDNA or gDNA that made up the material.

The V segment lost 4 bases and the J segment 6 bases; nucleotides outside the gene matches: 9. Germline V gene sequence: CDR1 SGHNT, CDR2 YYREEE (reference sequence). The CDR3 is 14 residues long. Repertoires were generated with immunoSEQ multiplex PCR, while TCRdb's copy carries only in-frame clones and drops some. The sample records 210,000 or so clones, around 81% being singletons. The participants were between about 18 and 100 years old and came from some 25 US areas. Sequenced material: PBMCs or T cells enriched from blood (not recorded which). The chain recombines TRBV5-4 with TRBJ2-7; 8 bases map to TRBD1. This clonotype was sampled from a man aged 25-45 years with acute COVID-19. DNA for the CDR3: TGTGCCAGCAGCGGACAGGGAGTGTTTGGCGAGCAGTACTTC. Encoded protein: CASSGQGVFGEQYF. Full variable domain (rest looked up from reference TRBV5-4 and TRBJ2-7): ETGVTQSPTHLIKTRGQQVTLRCSSQSGHNTVSWYQQALGQGPQFIFQYYREEENGRGNFPPRFSGLQFPNYSSELNVNALELDDSALYLCASSGQGVFGEQYFGPGTRLTVT.